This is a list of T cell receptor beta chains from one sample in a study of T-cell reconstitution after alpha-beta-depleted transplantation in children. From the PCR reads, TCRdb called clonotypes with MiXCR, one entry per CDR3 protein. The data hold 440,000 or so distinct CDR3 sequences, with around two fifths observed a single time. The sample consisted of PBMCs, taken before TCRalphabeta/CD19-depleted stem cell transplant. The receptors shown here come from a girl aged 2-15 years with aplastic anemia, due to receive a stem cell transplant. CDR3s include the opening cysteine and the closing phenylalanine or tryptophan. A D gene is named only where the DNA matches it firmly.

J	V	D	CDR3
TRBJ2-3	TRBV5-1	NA	CASSLVPGPTDTQYF
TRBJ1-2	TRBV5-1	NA	CASSWTGDSNYGYTF
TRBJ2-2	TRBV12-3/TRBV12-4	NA	CASSLLGQSTGELFF
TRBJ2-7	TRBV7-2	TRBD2	CASSLGGLAGGHYF
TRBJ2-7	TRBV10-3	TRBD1	CATSPGQGALSSYEQYF
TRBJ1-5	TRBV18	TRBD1	CASSPGTGGTEPQHF
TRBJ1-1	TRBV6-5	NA	CASSYSGWGTEAFF
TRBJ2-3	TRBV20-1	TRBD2	CSAILLLAGSDTQYF
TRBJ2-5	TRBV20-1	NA	CSARSTGDPIQETQYF
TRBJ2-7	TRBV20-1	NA	CSVLGTYEQYF
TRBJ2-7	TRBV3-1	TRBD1	CASIRQGDRYEQYF
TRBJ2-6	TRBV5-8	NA	CASRPTAGLSGANVLTF
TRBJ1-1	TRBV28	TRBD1	CASRGQVKMNTEAFF
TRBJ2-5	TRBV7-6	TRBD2	CASSFGLAGGGQETQYF
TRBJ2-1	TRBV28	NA	CASSLARPWENEQFF
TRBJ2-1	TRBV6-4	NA	CASSDFGVSSYNEQFF
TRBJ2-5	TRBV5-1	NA	CASSLVGIETQYF
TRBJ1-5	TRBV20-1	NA	CSARGTDLSNQPQHF
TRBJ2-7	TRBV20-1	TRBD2	CSARAPSGRSGYEQYF
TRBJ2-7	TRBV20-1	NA	CSAVARTWEQYF
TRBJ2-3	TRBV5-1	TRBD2	CASSLAQAGGDTQYF
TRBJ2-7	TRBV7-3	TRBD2	CASSPSGLGDEQYF
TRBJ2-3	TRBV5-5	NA	CASSLMEGPTDTQYF
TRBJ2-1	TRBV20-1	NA	CSAHRVAYNEQFF
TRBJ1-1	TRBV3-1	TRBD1	CASSHVKWGTGASETNTEAFF
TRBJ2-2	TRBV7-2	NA	CASSPRVRDSGELFF